This entry concerns a single TCR beta chain. This record belongs to a study of blood T cell repertoires in COVID-19. Whole-study context: The study drew acute and convalescent COVID-19 samples from the United States, Italy and Spain.

In the original analysis: Estimation of nucleated cell counts relied on the amplification of reference gene primers. Data came from immunoSEQ multiplex PCR; TCRdb stores just in-frame clones and leaves some out. V and J calls and clone size are copied from that table; D and trimming were computed from the DNA. The sample lists around 57,000 clones; roughly 84% were seen once. V lost 6 bases, J lost 1 base, and 3 bases stayed unmatched. Per germline, CDR1 SGHDN and CDR2 FVKESK. The CDR3 is made up of 14 amino acids. This TCR was sampled from a man in his forties or fifties with active COVID-19. The chain recombines TRBV14 with TRBJ1-1; 9 bases line up with TRBD1. The sequenced material came from peripheral blood. This CDR3 reads CASRGTGWNTEAFF. CDR3 DNA: TGTGCCAGCAGGGGGACAGGGTGGAACACTGAAGCTTTCTTT.